The TCR beta chain under discussion was sequenced for a study of cytomegalovirus exposure and HLA in healthy donors. The repertoire was sequenced with immunoSEQ multiplex PCR; TCRdb's copy has only in-frame clones and lacks some. The table has some 150,000 clones, less than 90% seen once. Trimming removed 7 bases at V and 0 bases at J, with 19 bases between. CDR3 size: 17 residues. Germline V gene data show CDR1 as SGHTA and CDR2 as FQGTGA. The donors were part of the validation cohort of 100 to 150 subjects. That cohort was separate from the first cohort, which comprised under 750 subjects. The J gene is TRBJ2-1, the V gene TRBV7-3, with a tentative D call TRBD1 (7 bases). The sequence derives from a woman between 18 and 29 years old in good health and CMV-seropositive. The sequenced sample was PBMCs. The CDR3 here is CASTRQGGPSSYNEQFF. The CDR3 DNA reads as TGTGCCAGCACCCGACAGGGAGGCCCTAGCTCCTACAATGAGCAGTTCTTC.